These 9 T cell receptor beta chains were sequenced from one sample in a study of human T cells and chemical hapten exposure. MiXCR was run by TCRdb on the RACE reads, yielding one entry per CDR3 protein. The table lists 100,000 to 150,000 distinct CDR3 sequences, 8.5% to 9.5% of them singletons. This sample's time point: healthy volunteer bleed at 2 weeks. The total RNA was obtained from whole blood that was not fractionated. The sequencing input was whole blood. These receptors were obtained from a male donor in good health. Some clones in this sample may be carry-over from other donors' samples.

This clonotype was seen at least ten times. The rearrangement links TRBV21-1 to TRBJ1-5. TRBV21-1 is a known pseudogene. This CDR3 is built from 17 residues. The CDR3 sequence: CASSKGAYGDSNQPQHF. The CDR3 coding sequence is TGTGCCAGCAGCAAAGGAGCTTATGGGGATAGCAATCAGCCCCAGCATTTT.

This clonotype was picked up a small number of times. The CDR3 loop reads CASSLAGQGSFYEQYF. The CDR3 DNA sequence: TGTGCCAGCAGCTTAGCGGGACAGGGCTCCTTCTACGAGCAGTACTTC. V and J are TRBV7-6 and TRBJ2-7, with 9 bases that match TRBD1. The germline gives CDR1 SGHVS, CDR2 FNYEAQ. The CDR3 has 16 residues. V lost 0 bases to trimming and J lost 3 bases; unmatched junction nucleotides: 6.

This clonotype was picked up many times. The chain couples TRBV7-2 to TRBJ2-1; the match to TRBD2 covers 10 bases. CDR1 is SGHTA, CDR2 FQGNSA, per germline. Trimming at V came to 0 bases and at J to 2 bases, leaving 4 bases not matched to a gene. This CDR3 has 17 residues. The CDR3 DNA reads TGTGCCAGCAGCTTAGCAGCGGGAGGGCCTACCTACAATGAGCAGTTCTTC. This codes for CASSLAAGGPTYNEQFF.

The gene calls are TRBV7-2 and TRBJ1-2; a possible D gene is TRBD1 (5 bases). Germline CDR1 is SGHTA and CDR2 is FQGNSA. The V and J ends lost 1 base and 10 bases respectively, with 13 bases between them. The CDR3 extends over 13 amino acids. The CDR3 DNA follows: TGTGCCAGCAGCTTAGAGCCAGGGCCTAACTACACCTTC. Residues: CASSLEPGPNYTF.

This clonotype showed up just a few times. V gene TRBV3-1 combines with J gene TRBJ2-3; 10 nucleotides line up with TRBD1. Germline CDR1 is LGHDT and CDR2 is YNNKEL (reference sequence). The CDR3 runs 17 residues. V dropped 0 bases and J dropped 8; count of bases not matched to a gene: 11. The CDR3, as DNA: TGTGCCAGCAGCCAAGATTCGGGGACAGGGGCAAGGAGTACGCAGTATTTT. Amino acids: CASSQDSGTGARSTQYF.

The V call is TRBV29-1, the J call TRBJ2-7; D remains ambiguous. The germline CDR1 and CDR2 sequences are SQVTM and ANQGSEA. This CDR3 region has 11 residues. V was trimmed by 4 bases and J by 0 bases, leaving 4 bases between them. The CDR3 sequence is CSVVISYEQYF. The DNA for the CDR3 is TGCAGCGTTGTCATCTCCTACGAGCAGTACTTC.

The chain is built from TRBV29-1 and TRBJ2-3, with D possibly being TRBD2 (5 bases). There are 12 residues in the CDR3. Trimming removed 5 bases from V and 1 base from J, with 7 bases in between. Per the germline V gene, CDR1 is SQVTM and CDR2 is ANQGSEA. CDR3 DNA: TGCAGCGTTACCGGGGGCACAGATACGCAGTATTTT. This encodes CSVTGGTDTQYF.

This clonotype was recorded many times. This chain joins TRBV2 and TRBJ2-4; D may be TRBD1 (5 bases). Germline V gives CDR1 SNHLY, CDR2 FYNNEI. Trimming left V 6 bases short and J 5 bases short, with 17 bases between. CDR3 length equals 15 residues. The CDR3 sequence is CASRDTDNPENIQYF. DNA for the CDR3: TGTGCCAGCAGAGATACGGACAACCCAGAAAACATTCAGTACTTC.

This chain uses TRBV7-2 with TRBJ1-5; TRBD1 might be the D (6 bases). Trimming left V 3 bases short and J 3 bases short, with 9 bases between. The CDR3 is 14 residues long. CDR1 is SGHTA, CDR2 FQGNSA, per germline. CDR3 amino acids: CASSFRDTNQPQHF. The CDR3 DNA follows: TGTGCCAGCAGCTTCCGGGACACCAATCAGCCCCAGCATTTT. The variable domain in full, completed from reference TRBV7-2 and TRBJ1-5, reads GAGVSQSPSNKVTEKGKDVELRCDPISGHTALYWYRQSLGQGLEFLIYFQGNSAPDKSGLPSDRFSAERTGGSVSTLTIQRTQQEDSAVYLCASSFRDTNQPQHFGDGTRLSIL.